The clone carrying this TCR beta chain was detected many times. TCRdb fed the 5' RACE reads into MiXCR, producing one record per CDR3 protein. The table lists roughly 49,000 distinct CDR3 sequences, less than 4.5% of them singletons. These data come from a study of early T cells in non-severe SARS-CoV-2 infection. Study overall: Sequencing was performed on bulk RNA from unsorted whole blood, leaving chains unpaired.

Germline loops: CDR1 ENHRY, CDR2 SYGVKD. The CDR3 sequence is 11 residues long. The V end lost 8 bases, the J end lost 6 bases, and 11 bases lay between the germline ends. Sequencing was carried out using whole blood. The source of this sequence is an adult who was a healthcare worker with PCR-confirmed SARS-CoV-2 infection or an uninfected control (not recorded which). This chain links TRBV10-3 with TRBJ2-7, with D possibly being TRBD1 or TRBD2 (6 bases each). CDR3 nucleotide sequence: TGTGCCATCGCTAAGGGGGGCGAGCAGTACTTC. It encodes CAIAKGGEQYF.